A selection of T cell receptor beta chains follows, all from one sample in a study of OX40 agonist ivuxolimab in advanced cancers. Libraries were prepared by immunoSEQ multiplex PCR; TCRdb keeps only in-frame clonotypes and omits some of them. This table holds about 50,000 clones, about 93% found once. The sequences come from CD4+ or CD8+ T cells sorted from blood, collected in a trial of the OX40 agonist ivuxolimab. Source of these receptors: an adult with an advanced solid tumor such as melanoma, head and neck, liver or kidney cancer. The CDR3 runs from the conserved cysteine through the conserved F or W. A D gene is named only where the DNA matches it firmly. Not every row has a clone size; where given, it reads once, few, many or a size class.

CDR3 | DNA | J | size | D | V
CASSGGSNQPQHF | TGTGCCAGCAGCGGGGGTAGCAATCAGCCCCAGCATTTT | TRBJ1-5 | - | - | TRBV9
CASSSGWEGYNEQFF | TGTGCCAGCAGTTCGGGTTGGGAAGGTTACAATGAGCAGTTCTTC | TRBJ2-1 | - | - | TRBV28
CASILGSNTEAFF | TGTGCCAGTATTCTAGGGTCGAACACTGAAGCTTTCTTT | TRBJ1-1 | - | - | TRBV19
CASSVGQVNTEAFF | TGTGCCAGCAGCGTAGGCCAGGTCAACACTGAAGCTTTCTTT | TRBJ1-1 | - | - | TRBV9
CASSVVSGREETQYF | TGTGCCAGCAGCGTAGTTAGCGGGAGGGAAGAGACCCAGTACTTC | TRBJ2-5 | - | TRBD2 | TRBV9
CASSQDTAHSYNEQFF | TGCGCCAGCAGCCAAGATACAGCCCACTCCTACAATGAGCAGTTCTTC | TRBJ2-1 | once | - | TRBV4-3
CASSYMGTGVHEQYF | TGTGCCAGCAGTTACATGGGGACAGGGGTCCACGAGCAGTACTTC | TRBJ2-7 | - | TRBD1 | TRBV6-5
CAIGISEQETQYF | TGTGCCATAGGGATTAGCGAACAAGAGACCCAGTACTTC | TRBJ2-5 | once | - | TRBV6-5
CASSLPGSNQPQHF | TGTGCCAGCAGTCTGCCGGGTAGCAATCAGCCCCAGCATTTT | TRBJ1-5 | - | - | TRBV6-5
CASGFFAGYGYTF | TGTGCCAGCGGTTTTTTCGCGGGGTATGGCTACACCTTC | TRBJ1-2 | - | - | TRBV6-5
CSVEGRPLAETQYF | TGCAGCGTTGAAGGCAGGCCTCTGGCGGAGACCCAGTACTTC | TRBJ2-5 | - | - | TRBV29-1
CASSEDPYIVKLFF | TGTGCCAGCAGTGAAGATCCCTATATCGTGAAACTGTTTTTT | TRBJ1-4 | - | - | TRBV6-1
CATSRDMGATNEKLFF | TGTGCCACCAGCAGAGATATGGGGGCAACTAATGAAAAACTGTTTTTT | TRBJ1-4 | - | - | TRBV15
CASSVGQTPRYEQYF | TGTGCCAGCAGCGTAGGGCAGACCCCCCGGTACGAGCAGTACTTC | TRBJ2-7 | - | - | TRBV9
CASRARGNQPQHF | TGTGCCAGCCGCGCCCGGGGGAATCAGCCCCAGCATTTT | TRBJ1-5 | - | - | TRBV19
CASSADGRRPDTQYF | TGTGCCAGCAGCGCCGATGGGAGAAGGCCAGATACGCAGTATTTT | TRBJ2-3 | once | - | TRBV9
CASSTLAGNEQFF | TGTGCCAGCAGCACCTTGGCAGGGAATGAGCAGTTCTTC | TRBJ2-1 | - | - | TRBV27
CASSFGSPYQPQHF | TGTGCCAGCAGTTTCGGCAGTCCATATCAGCCCCAGCATTTT | TRBJ1-5 | - | - | TRBV28
CASSDLGPNNEQFF | TGTGCCAGCAGCGACCTGGGACCCAACAATGAGCAGTTCTTC | TRBJ2-1 | - | - | TRBV9
CASSSRGQVDLRNYGYTF | TGTGCCAGCAGCTCGCGAGGACAGGTAGATTTGCGGAACTATGGCTACACCTTC | TRBJ1-2 | once | TRBD1 | TRBV7-9
CASSASGSGTDTQYF | TGTGCCAGCAGTGCTAGCGGGAGTGGCACAGATACGCAGTATTTT | TRBJ2-3 | - | TRBD2 | TRBV2
CSVVGRFNEQFF | TGCAGCGTTGTTGGCCGTTTCAATGAGCAGTTCTTC | TRBJ2-1 | once | - | TRBV29-1
CASSPGTGVWETQYF | TGCGCCAGCAGCCCCGGGACAGGGGTTTGGGAGACCCAGTACTTC | TRBJ2-5 | once | TRBD1 | TRBV4-3
CAWTSPGTNSGNTIYF | TGTGCCTGGACATCACCCGGGACCAACTCTGGAAACACCATATATTTT | TRBJ1-3 | - | - | TRBV30
CSAGSYEQYF | TGCAGTGCCGGGAGCTACGAGCAGTACTTC | TRBJ2-7 | - | - | TRBV20-1
CASSVGDTEAFF | TGTGCCAGCAGCGTAGGAGACACTGAAGCTTTCTTT | TRBJ1-1 | - | - | TRBV9
CASSQDLRTGGTEAFF | TGTGCCAGCAGCCAAGACCTCCGGACAGGGGGCACTGAAGCTTTCTTT | TRBJ1-1 | - | TRBD1 | TRBV14
CASSPPGVTEAFF | TGTGCCAGCAGCCCTCCGGGGGTAACTGAAGCTTTCTTT | TRBJ1-1 | - | - | TRBV7-9
CASSLFWLAGGSKGLEQYF | TGTGCCAGCAGCTTGTTCTGGCTAGCGGGAGGATCTAAAGGACTCGAGCAGTACTTC | TRBJ2-7 | once | TRBD2 | TRBV11-2
CASSGSGSNTGELFF | TGTGCCAGCAGCGGTAGCGGTTCGAACACCGGGGAGCTGTTTTTT | TRBJ2-2 | - | - | TRBV9
CASSVDFGGSSYNEQFF | TGTGCCAGCAGCGTAGATTTCGGCGGTAGCTCCTACAATGAGCAGTTCTTC | TRBJ2-1 | - | - | TRBV9
CATSRDWGGLYTEAFF | TGTGCCACCAGCAGAGATTGGGGAGGGTTATACACTGAAGCTTTCTTT | TRBJ1-1 | - | - | TRBV15
CASSQDSGQGWEQFF | TGTGCCAGCAGCCAAGATTCAGGACAGGGTTGGGAGCAGTTCTTC | TRBJ2-1 | - | TRBD1 | TRBV14
CASSFGDRANQPQHF | TGTGCCAGCAGTTTTGGGGACAGGGCTAATCAGCCCCAGCATTTT | TRBJ1-5 | - | TRBD1 | TRBV28
CASSKLGSRKTYGYTF | TGTGCCAGCAGTAAGTTGGGCTCTAGAAAGACCTATGGCTACACCTTC | TRBJ1-2 | - | - | TRBV6-8
CASSGYRLNTEAFF | TGTGCCAGCAGCGGCTATCGCCTGAACACTGAAGCTTTCTTT | TRBJ1-1 | once | - | TRBV6-4
CASSSPGGQPQHF | TGTGCCAGCAGTTCCCCGGGGGGTCAGCCCCAGCATTTT | TRBJ1-5 | - | - | TRBV6-5
CASSAWEGQGIETQYF | TGTGCCAGCAGCGCCTGGGAGGGACAGGGAATAGAGACCCAGTACTTC | TRBJ2-5 | - | TRBD1 | TRBV9
CASSHPGGTSGRLDEQFF | TGCGCCAGCAGCCATCCCGGGGGGACTAGCGGGAGATTGGATGAGCAGTTCTTC | TRBJ2-1 | - | TRBD2 | TRBV4-3
CASSRQAYEQYF | TGTGCCAGCAGCCGACAGGCCTACGAGCAGTACTTC | TRBJ2-7 | - | - | TRBV14